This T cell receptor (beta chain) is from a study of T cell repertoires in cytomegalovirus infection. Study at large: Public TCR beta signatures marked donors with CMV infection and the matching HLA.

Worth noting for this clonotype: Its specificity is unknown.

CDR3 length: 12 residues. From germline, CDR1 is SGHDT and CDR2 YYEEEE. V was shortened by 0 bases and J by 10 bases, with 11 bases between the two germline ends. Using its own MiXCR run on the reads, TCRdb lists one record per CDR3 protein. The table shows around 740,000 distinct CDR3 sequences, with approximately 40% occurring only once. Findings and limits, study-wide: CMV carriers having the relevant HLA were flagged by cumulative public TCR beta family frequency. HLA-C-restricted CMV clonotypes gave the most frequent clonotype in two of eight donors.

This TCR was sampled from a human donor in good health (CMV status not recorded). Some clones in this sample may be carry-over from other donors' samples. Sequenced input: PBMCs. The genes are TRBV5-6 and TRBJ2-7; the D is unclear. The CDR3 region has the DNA TGTGCCAGCAGCTTGGGGGCGGAATTTCAGTACTTC. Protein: CASSLGAEFQYF. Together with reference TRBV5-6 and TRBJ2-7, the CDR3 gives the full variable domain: DAGVTQSPTHLIKTRGQQVTLRCSPKSGHDTVSWYQQALGQGPQFIFQYYEEEERQRGNFPDRFSGHQFPNYSSELNVNALLLGDSALYLCASSLGAEFQYFGPGTRLTVT.